Presented here are 8 T cell receptor beta chains from one specimen sequenced in a study of post-analysis software for immune sequencing data. No antigen is known for these receptors. The study's findings and limits: About five TRBV segments (TRBV5-6, TRBV5-1 and TRBV20-1 among them) occurred more frequently in patients than in controls.

Unique molecular identifiers tagged the TCR beta cDNA libraries. TCRdb reprocessed the PCR reads with MiXCR, giving one entry per CDR3 protein. The data contain about 500,000 distinct CDR3 sequences, around 40% of them seen just once; the ten biggest clones take up roughly 12%. Sequenced input: blood. Receptor source: a girl aged 5-17 years with multiple sclerosis.

This chain links TRBV28 with TRBJ2-7, with unresolved D. Trimming took 6 bases from V and 2 from J, leaving 8 bases between them. CDR1 is MDHEN and CDR2 is SYDVKM in the germline V gene. The length of the CDR3 is 12 residues. The CDR3 sequence: CASSIGTYEQYF. In DNA form, the CDR3 reads TGTGCCAGCAGCATAGGTACCTACGAGCAGTACTTC.

The chain recombines TRBV7-9 with TRBJ1-2, with a weak D call TRBD1 (6 bases). The CDR3 is made up of 14 amino acids. V lost 5 bases, J lost 4 bases, and 14 bases lay in between. Germline CDR1 reads SEHNR; CDR2 reads FQNEAQ (reference sequence). Written as DNA, the CDR3 is TGTGCCAGCAGCCCAGGGACATGGAGCTATGGCTACACCTTC. It encodes CASSPGTWSYGYTF.

For this clonotype: A read error may produce the germline difference seen at one junction end. This rearrangement joins TRBV7-7 to TRBJ2-1; 9 nucleotides agree with TRBD1. The CDR3 totals 13 residues. CDR1 is SSHAT, CDR2 FNYEAQ, per germline (reference sequence). The CDR3 nucleotides read TGTGCTAGCAGCTCGGACAGGGGCGGTGAGCAGTTCTTC. It yields the protein CASSSDRGGEQFF.

The chain uses TRBV29-1 and TRBJ1-1, with D uncertain. This CDR3 is built from 15 residues. V dropped 7 bases and J dropped 5 bases, with 23 bases sitting between them. CDR1 SQVTM and CDR2 ANQGSEA come from the germline V gene. The CDR3 coding sequence is TGCAGCGCCCGATACGGCCCGGGTCTTGGGACTGAAGCTTTCTTT. Residues: CSARYGPGLGTEAFF.

This clonotype was detected a few times. The rearrangement uses TRBV20-1 and TRBJ2-7; the D is unclear. Germline assignment: CDR1 DFQATT and CDR2 SNEGSKA (reference sequence). The V end was cut by 4 bases, the J end by 3 bases, with 16 bases between. The CDR3 consists of 14 residues. CDR3 coding DNA: TGCAGTGCTACCCGGACGGCAGCCTACTACGAGCAGTACTTC. As protein: CSATRTAAYYEQYF.

This clonotype was observed a few times. V gene TRBV29-1 combines with J gene TRBJ2-7, with D perhaps being TRBD1 or TRBD2 (5 bases each). V shed 3 bases and J shed 4 bases, with 10 bases lying between them. CDR1 and CDR2 (germline): SQVTM, ANQGSEA. This CDR3 spans 12 amino acids. The CDR3 DNA reads as TGCAGCGTTGATGGGGACGGGTACGAGCAGTACTTC. This encodes CSVDGDGYEQYF.

This clonotype was picked up a small number of times. This rearrangement joins TRBV20-1 to TRBJ2-1, with TRBD2 matching 8 bases. V trimming: 6 bases; J trimming: 4 bases; junction bases outside the gene matches: 8. The germline V gene encodes CDR1 DFQATT and CDR2 SNEGSKA (reference sequence). The CDR3 has 14 residues. This CDR3 reads CSAISGTWYNEQFF. In DNA form, the CDR3 reads TGCAGTGCCATTAGCGGGACTTGGTACAATGAGCAGTTCTTC.

The J gene is TRBJ2-7, the V gene TRBV12-3 or TRBV12-4, with a weak D call TRBD1 (5 bases). Trimming stripped 3 bases from V and 3 bases from J, with 9 bases between. This CDR3 has 13 residues. CDR3 amino acids: CASSFGAGYEQYF. The CDR3 nucleotides are TGTGCCAGCAGTTTTGGGGCAGGCTACGAGCAGTACTTC.